This T cell receptor beta chain was recovered during a study of blood T cell repertoires in COVID-19. Across the whole study: Some COVID-19 samples were acute and others convalescent; all came from the United States, Italy and Spain. Sample material is recorded as cDNA or gDNA derived from T cells, B-cell-depleted T cells, or PBMCs.

CDR3 length equals 14 residues. CDR1 and CDR2 (germline): SNHLY, FYNNEI. V shed 7 bases and J shed 3 bases, with 14 bases lying between them. Authors' analysis steps: Amplification of reference gene primers was used by the study to estimate nucleated cell counts. Using immunoSEQ multiplex PCR, the repertoire was profiled, and TCRdb retains in-frame clones only, with some absent. The V and J calls and clone size were taken over from that table, and D and trimming were inferred from the DNA. The table includes some 200,000 clones, under 85% detected once. This chain joins TRBV2 and TRBJ2-3; D is possibly TRBD2 (6 bases). The sequenced sample consisted of peripheral blood. This TCR was recovered from a woman between 35 and 50 years old with acute or convalescent COVID-19. The CDR3 nucleotides are TGTGCCAGCACTACCCTAGCGTATACAGATACGCAGTATTTT. This codes for CASTTLAYTDTQYF.